These 19 T cell receptor beta chains came from one sample sequenced in a study of cytomegalovirus exposure and HLA in healthy donors. Profiling relied on immunoSEQ multiplex PCR, and the TCRdb table lists in-frame clones only, not all of them. The data contain around 200,000 clones, 80% to 85% of them seen just once; the ten biggest clones take up about 3%. Sequenced: PBMCs. These TCRs come from a woman under 30 in good health and CMV-seropositive.

The CDR3 reads CASSQGERGSPLHF. In DNA, the CDR3 is TGTGCCAGCAGCCAGGGGGAACGGGGTTCACCCCTCCACTTT. The chain recombines TRBV7-2 with TRBJ1-6, with 7 bases identical to TRBD1. V gave up 5 bases and J gave up 9 bases; unmatched junction bases: 7. CDR1 is SGHTA, CDR2 FQGNSA, per germline. CDR3 length: 14 amino acids.

The V call is TRBV5-6, the J call TRBJ1-3; possibly TRBD1 for D (5 bases). The V and J ends lost 5 bases and 3 bases respectively, with 12 bases between them. The CDR3 runs 14 residues. CDR1 and CDR2 from the germline V gene are SGHDT and YYEEEE. As DNA, the CDR3 is TGTGCCAGCAGTTCGCAGGGTGTTGGAAACACCATATATTTT. It yields the protein CASSSQGVGNTIYF. Using reference TRBV5-6 and TRBJ1-3 for the parts outside the CDR3, the full variable domain is DAGVTQSPTHLIKTRGQQVTLRCSPKSGHDTVSWYQQALGQGPQFIFQYYEEEERQRGNFPDRFSGHQFPNYSSELNVNALLLGDSALYLCASSSQGVGNTIYFGEGSWLTVV.

The rearrangement joins TRBV5-1 to TRBJ2-3; TRBD2 aligns across 9 bases. Losses at the gene ends were 4 bases for V and 5 bases for J; bases not matched to a gene: 5. The CDR3 runs 14 residues. Germline V gene data show CDR1 as SGHRS and CDR2 as YFSETQ. The CDR3 reads CASSARTSVDTQYF. In DNA, the CDR3 is TGCGCCAGCAGCGCTCGGACTAGCGTAGATACGCAGTATTTT.

The rearrangement links TRBV4-2 to TRBJ2-1; D is unclear. The V gene lost 4 bases and the J gene lost 6 bases, with 7 bases spanning the gap. The germline V gene has CDR1 LGHNA and CDR2 YNFKEQ. The CDR3 runs to 12 residues. CDR3: CASSLESNEQFF. The CDR3 nucleotides are TGTGCCAGCAGCCTAGAGAGCAATGAGCAGTTCTTC.

V usage is TRBV5-5 and J usage is TRBJ2-5, with 15 nucleotides matching TRBD2. Germline assignment: CDR1 SGHKS and CDR2 YYEKEE (reference sequence). The CDR3 consists of 16 residues. The ends lost 6 bases at V and 5 bases at J; junction bases unmatched: 8. CDR3 residues: CASTRTGTSGGETQYF. DNA of the CDR3: TGTGCCAGCACCCGAACCGGGACTAGCGGGGGGGAGACCCAGTACTTC.

In this sample, this clone turned up once. The V and J genes are TRBV7-9 and TRBJ2-5; tentative D call: TRBD2 (6 bases). Germline V gene data show CDR1 as SEHNR and CDR2 as FQNEAQ (reference sequence). The CDR3 covers 14 residues. The ends were cut back, 1 base at V and 5 bases at J, with 11 bases in the middle. The CDR3 loop reads CASSLVGGLETQYF. The CDR3 region has the DNA TGTGCCAGCAGCTTAGTCGGGGGTTTGGAGACCCAGTACTTC.

The V call is TRBV7-3, the J call TRBJ2-5; maybe TRBD2 (6 bases). The CDR3 is 15 residues long. Per germline, CDR1 SGHTA and CDR2 FQGTGA. Trimming left V 3 bases short and J 1 base short, with 12 bases between. CDR3 coding DNA: TGTGCCAGCAGCTTTGTGGGGGGAACCCAAGAGACCCAGTACTTC. As protein: CASSFVGGTQETQYF.

This chain connects TRBV5-1 to TRBJ1-1, with TRBD1 identical over 8 bases. The ends lost 4 bases at V and 1 base at J; junction bases unmatched: 6. The CDR3 is 15 amino acids. Germline V gene sequence: CDR1 SGHRS, CDR2 YFSETQ. The CDR3: CASSDPGQGNTEAFF. CDR3 nucleotides: TGCGCCAGCAGCGACCCCGGACAGGGGAACACTGAAGCTTTCTTT.

The chain joins TRBV7-9 to TRBJ1-2; the D is unclear. Trimming took off 10 bases at V and 3 bases at J, with 15 bases between the two ends. The V gene's germline CDR1 is SEHNR and CDR2 FQNEAQ (reference sequence). The CDR3 consists of 13 residues. This chain's CDR3 is CATYGLRDYGYTF. The CDR3 DNA sequence: TGTGCCACCTACGGACTACGGGACTATGGCTACACCTTC. The full variable domain, rest sourced from reference TRBV7-9 and TRBJ1-2, is DTGVSQNPRHKITKRGQNVTFRCDPISEHNRLYWYRQTLGQGPEFLTYFQNEAQLEKSRLLSDRFSAERPKGSFSTLEIQRTEQGDSAMYLCATYGLRDYGYTFGSGTRLTVV.

This chain links TRBV13 with TRBJ1-1; maybe TRBD1 (6 bases). Trimming pared 5 bases from V and 2 bases from J, leaving 15 bases between. The CDR3 has 15 residues. CDR1 and CDR2 (germline): PRHDT, FYEKMQ (reference sequence). CDR3 protein: CASSPRTVDNTEAFF. CDR3 DNA: TGTGCCAGCAGCCCTAGGACAGTGGATAACACTGAAGCTTTCTTT.

The genes are TRBV19 and TRBJ2-7; perhaps TRBD2 as D (6 bases). Trimming cost V 0 bases and J 3 bases, with 12 bases left between them. Germline CDR1 and CDR2: LNHDA and SQIVND (reference sequence). The length of the CDR3 is 15 residues. CDR3 bases: TGTGCCAGTAGTATAGATTGGGACTCATACTACGAGCAGTACTTC. Amino acids: CASSIDWDSYYEQYF.

This chain joins TRBV6-4 and TRBJ1-2; 8 bases line up with TRBD1. Losses at the gene ends were 6 bases for V and 4 bases for J; bases not matched to a gene: 4. The CDR3 totals 13 residues. Germline CDR1 MRHNA, CDR2 SNTAGT. CDR3 in DNA: TGTGCCAGCAGGGAGACAGGGGTCTATGGCTACACCTTC. Encoded protein: CASRETGVYGYTF.

The chain recombines TRBV6-6 with TRBJ1-5, with 7 bases that match TRBD1. CDR1 is MNHNY, CDR2 SVGAGI, per germline (reference sequence). The CDR3 extends over 16 amino acids. The V segment lost 5 bases and the J segment 4 bases; nucleotides outside the gene matches: 11. CDR3 sequence: CASSPSTGPLNQPQHF. In nucleotides, the CDR3 is TGTGCCAGCAGTCCGTCGACAGGGCCACTTAATCAGCCCCAGCATTTT.

This chain uses TRBV4-3 with TRBJ1-2; TRBD1 is a possible D gene (5 bases). Trimming removed 1 base at V and 7 bases at J, with 13 bases between. CDR3 size: 14 residues. Germline CDR1 is LGHNA and CDR2 is YSLEER. CDR3 region: CASSQVRGGGGYTF. The CDR3 nucleotides are TGCGCCAGCAGCCAAGTAAGGGGTGGTGGTGGCTACACCTTC.

The chain combines TRBV4-1 with TRBJ1-3; tentatively, D is TRBD1 (5 bases). With 6 bases removed from V and 2 bases from J, the gap between germline ends came to 11 bases. This CDR3 comprises 14 residues. Germline V lookup: CDR1 MGHRA, CDR2 YSYEKL. This CDR3 is CASSIPGAGNTIYF. The DNA for the CDR3 is TGCGCCAGCAGTATCCCGGGGGCTGGAAACACCATATATTTT.

This sequence joins TRBV14 and TRBJ2-3; D is perhaps TRBD2 (6 bases). The length of the CDR3 is 16 residues. Trimming cost V 2 bases and J 0 bases, with 12 bases left between them. From germline, CDR1 is SGHDN and CDR2 FVKESK. The CDR3 coding sequence is TGTGCCAGCAGCCAACTTCGCGGGGCTAGCACAGATACGCAGTATTTT. Translated, it gives CASSQLRGASTDTQYF.

CDR3 in amino acids: CASSHGSRRGETQYF. In DNA form, the CDR3 reads TGTGCCAGCAGCCACGGGTCGAGAAGGGGAGAGACCCAGTACTTC. The chain combines TRBV28 with TRBJ2-5; a weak D match, TRBD1 (5 bases). Trimming cost V 6 bases and J 4 bases, with 18 bases left between them. The CDR3 is 15 residues long. The V gene's germline CDR1 is MDHEN and CDR2 SYDVKM. Together with reference TRBV28 and TRBJ2-5, the CDR3 gives the full variable domain: DVKVTQSSRYLVKRTGEKVFLECVQDMDHENMFWYRQDPGLGLRLIYFSYDVKMKEKGDIPEGYSVSREKKERFSLILESASTNQTSMYLCASSHGSRRGETQYFGPGTRLLVL.

V and J are TRBV2 and TRBJ1-5; tentatively, D is TRBD1 (5 bases). This CDR3 contains 15 residues. Trimming pared 7 bases from V and 2 bases from J, leaving 15 bases between. Germline CDR1 and CDR2: SNHLY and FYNNEI. The CDR3 loop reads CASKGGGGGNQPQHF. CDR3 in DNA: TGTGCCAGCAAGGGCGGCGGAGGGGGCAATCAGCCCCAGCATTTT.

This clone was recorded once. This sequence joins TRBV27 and TRBJ1-1, with 7 bases fitting TRBD1. This CDR3 region has 13 residues. V shed 4 bases, J shed 11 bases, and the junction held 10 bases outside the gene matches. From germline, CDR1 is MNHEY and CDR2 SMNVEV (reference sequence). As DNA, the CDR3 is TGTGCCAGCAGTTCCGAGACAGGGAGGTCGGCTTTCTTT. The encoded protein is CASSSETGRSAFF.